Shown below are 25 T cell receptor beta chains from a single sample sequenced in a study of blood T cell repertoires in COVID-19. TCRdb's table, derived via immunoSEQ multiplex PCR, lists solely in-frame clones and lacks some. The table lists 300,000 to 400,000 clones, approximately 88% of them singletons. Specimen: PBMCs or T cells enriched from blood (not recorded which). Source of these receptors: a man aged 30-40 years who had recovered from COVID-19.

This sequence joins TRBV10-1 and TRBJ2-7; D is unresolved. The CDR3 covers 16 residues. Trimming stripped 6 bases from V and 2 bases from J, with 20 bases between. The germline gives CDR1 WNHNN, CDR2 SYGVQD (reference sequence). The CDR3 protein is CASRKAQETLTYEQYF. For the CDR3, the DNA is TGCGCCAGCAGAAAAGCTCAGGAAACTTTGACCTACGAGCAGTACTTC.

The V call is TRBV6-5, the J call TRBJ1-5; D is uncertain. V lost 2 bases and J 6 bases, leaving 14 bases between the germline ends. Germline V gene data show CDR1 as MNHEY and CDR2 as SVGAGI. CDR3 length: 15 amino acids. The CDR3 loop reads CASSYGVRGSQPQHF. The CDR3 DNA follows: TGTGCCAGCAGTTACGGGGTGCGGGGTAGTCAGCCCCAGCATTTT.

The CDR3 nucleotides are TGTGCCAGCTCACCACCGCTGGGGAGGGATTACTATGGCTACACCTTC. Its translation is CASSPPLGRDYYGYTF. The chain links TRBV18 to TRBJ1-2, with D unclear. The germline CDR1 and CDR2 sequences are KGHSH and LQKENI. The CDR3 is 16 residues long. Between the trimmed V and J ends, which lost 0 bases and 3 bases, there was a span of 14 bases.

The chain employs TRBV7-9 and TRBJ2-1; D might be TRBD2 (5 bases). Trimming took off 1 base at V and 6 bases at J, with 13 bases between the two ends. The CDR3 is 15 amino acids. CDR1 is SEHNR, CDR2 FQNEAQ, per germline (reference sequence). In nucleotides, the CDR3 is TGTGCCAGCAGCTTAGATCCTAGCTCGGTCAATGAGCAGTTCTTC. This gives the protein CASSLDPSSVNEQFF.

The CDR3 DNA follows: TGTGCCAGCAGCTTTCGGGGGGTCGCCGGGGAGCTGTTTTTT. It codes for CASSFRGVAGELFF. This sequence joins TRBV11-2 and TRBJ2-2; 7 bases match TRBD2. The germline V gene encodes CDR1 SGHAT and CDR2 FQNNGV. The CDR3 totals 14 residues. J was trimmed by 6 bases and V by 3 bases; bases with no gene match: 4.

The chain joins TRBV15 to TRBJ2-1, with TRBD1 as a possible D gene (6 bases). Trimming took off 2 bases at V and 6 bases at J, with 11 bases between the two ends. The CDR3 is 14 residues long. Germline CDR1 and CDR2: LNHNV and YYDKDF (reference sequence). CDR3 nucleotide sequence: TGTGCCACCAGCAGAACAGGGTCCGGCAATGAGCAGTTCTTC. Translating it yields CATSRTGSGNEQFF.

The chain is built from TRBV28 and TRBJ2-3, with 11 bases matching TRBD2. Germline CDR1 reads MDHEN; CDR2 reads SYDVKM. V lost 2 bases, J lost 4 bases, and 5 bases stayed unmatched. The length of the CDR3 is 16 residues. CDR3 amino acids: CASSLEFSGGADTQYF. CDR3 coding DNA: TGTGCCAGCAGTTTAGAATTTAGCGGGGGGGCAGATACGCAGTATTTT.

The rearrangement links TRBV3-1 (or the pseudogene TRBV3-2) to TRBJ2-7; D may be TRBD1 (6 bases). The CDR3 has 14 amino acids. V lost 7 bases and J lost 3, with 16 bases in between. Germline loops: CDR1 LGHDT, CDR2 YNNKEL (reference sequence). CDR3 sequence reads: CASNPRHRDYEQYF. CDR3 DNA: TGTGCCAGCAATCCAAGGCACAGGGACTACGAGCAGTACTTC.

The chain carries TRBV7-2 and TRBJ2-7; D gene ambiguous. Germline CDR1 reads SGHTA; CDR2 reads FQGNSA. Trimming took 2 bases from V and 3 from J, leaving 8 bases between them. The CDR3 consists of 13 residues. CDR3: CASSLSLDYEQYF. As DNA, the CDR3 is TGTGCCAGCAGCTTATCCTTAGACTACGAGCAGTACTTC. Complete variable domain (other parts from reference TRBV7-2 and TRBJ2-7): GAGVSQSPSNKVTEKGKDVELRCDPISGHTALYWYRQSLGQGLEFLIYFQGNSAPDKSGLPSDRFSAERTGGSVSTLTIQRTQQEDSAVYLCASSLSLDYEQYFGPGTRLTVT.

This chain joins TRBV5-1 and TRBJ2-3; the match to TRBD1 covers 10 bases. The V and J ends lost 4 bases and 2 bases, in that order; junction bases with no gene match: 16. Germline V CDR1 and CDR2: SGHRS, YFSETQ. The CDR3 contains 19 residues. CDR3 loop: CASSTGTGAQSIITDTQYF. CDR3 bases: TGCGCCAGCAGCACGGGGACAGGGGCCCAATCCATTATCACAGATACGCAGTATTTT. The complete variable domain, with remaining parts taken from reference TRBV5-1 and TRBJ2-3, reads KAGVTQTPRYLIKTRGQQVTLSCSPISGHRSVSWYQQTPGQGLQFLFEYFSETQRNKGNFPGRFSGRQFSNSRSEMNVSTLELGDSALYLCASSTGTGAQSIITDTQYFGPGTRLTVL.

The CDR3 loop is CASSIDLDTEAFF. CDR3 DNA sequence: TGTGCCAGTAGTATAGATCTAGACACTGAAGCTTTCTTT. The rearrangement links TRBV19 to TRBJ1-1; no definite D call. V was cut by 0 bases and J by 3 bases, with 5 bases left in between. Germline values: CDR1 LNHDA, CDR2 SQIVND (reference sequence). This CDR3 contains 13 residues.

The chain joins TRBV6-1 to TRBJ1-5; no reliable D call. V was cut by 3 bases and J by 2 bases, with 8 bases left in between. The length of the CDR3 is 14 residues. CDR1 is MNHNS, CDR2 SASEGT, per germline. The CDR3 protein is CASSDPPGNQPQHF. CDR3 bases: TGTGCCAGCAGTGACCCCCCCGGCAATCAGCCCCAGCATTTT.

Concerning this clone itself: The sample carries other DNA sequences with the same CDR3. The genes are TRBV5-6 and TRBJ2-7; no definite D call. Trimming removed 0 bases from V and 4 bases from J, with 8 bases in between. The CDR3 is made up of 13 amino acids. From germline, CDR1 is SGHDT and CDR2 YYEEEE. Here the CDR3 reads CASSLGSSYEQYF. The CDR3 nucleotides read TGTGCCAGCAGCTTGGGGTCGAGTTACGAGCAGTACTTC. The full variable domain, its missing parts supplied by reference TRBV5-6 and TRBJ2-7, is DAGVTQSPTHLIKTRGQQVTLRCSPKSGHDTVSWYQQALGQGPQFIFQYYEEEERQRGNFPDRFSGHQFPNYSSELNVNALLLGDSALYLCASSLGSSYEQYFGPGTRLTVT.

The CDR3 here is CASSYSAGGSNEQFF. The CDR3 DNA reads TGTGCCAGCAGTTACTCGGCGGGGGGGTCCAATGAGCAGTTCTTC. The genes are TRBV6-5 and TRBJ2-1, with 9 bases identical to TRBD2. With V trimmed by 0 bases and J by 6 bases, 3 bases remained unmatched. From germline, CDR1 is MNHEY and CDR2 SVGAGI. The CDR3 totals 15 residues.

CDR3 loop: CASSNREQIHNEQFF. The CDR3 DNA reads as TGTGCCAGCTCAAATCGGGAACAGATCCACAATGAGCAGTTCTTC. J is TRBJ2-1 and V is TRBV18, with D maybe TRBD2 (5 bases). Trimming took 5 bases from V and 5 from J, leaving 16 bases between them. CDR3 size: 15 residues. Germline V lookup: CDR1 KGHSH, CDR2 LQKENI.

The V gene is TRBV21-1, the J gene TRBJ1-1; the table's D call, TRBD1, was not checked against the DNA. TRBV21-1 is tagged as a pseudogene. CDR3 length: 19 amino acids. In DNA, the CDR3 is TGTGCCAGCAGCAAAGCTTCCCCCCGCGGTACAGGGGAAAACACTGAAGCTTTCTTT. Amino acids: CASSKASPRGTGENTEAFF.

The rearrangement joins TRBV4-2 to TRBJ1-1; 10 bases agree with TRBD1. Germline lookup yields CDR1 LGHNA and CDR2 YNFKEQ. The CDR3 is made up of 15 amino acids. Unmatched junction bases numbered 2, after V lost 4 bases and J lost 0 bases. Here the CDR3 DNA reads TGTGCCAGCAGCCGGGGACAGGGGTTGAACACTGAAGCTTTCTTT. Its protein is CASSRGQGLNTEAFF.

This chain's CDR3 is CASSSAGAFSYEQYF. The CDR3 coding sequence is TGTGCCAGCAGCTCAGCAGGGGCCTTCTCCTACGAGCAGTACTTC. V is TRBV5-6 and J is TRBJ2-7; tentatively, D is TRBD1 (6 bases). Germline CDR1 SGHDT, CDR2 YYEEEE. The CDR3 loop spans 15 amino acids. Trimming pared 3 bases from V and 0 bases from J, leaving 13 bases between.

The chain links TRBV7-2 to TRBJ1-1; no clear D. The CDR3 is made up of 16 amino acids. The germline gives CDR1 SGHTA, CDR2 FQGNSA. V dropped 5 bases and J dropped 1 base, with 17 bases sitting between them. The CDR3 nucleotides read TGTGCCAGCAGCGCAAATCCTCAGGTTAGGAACACTGAAGCTTTCTTT. Its translation is CASSANPQVRNTEAFF. Complete variable domain (other parts from reference TRBV7-2 and TRBJ1-1): GAGVSQSPSNKVTEKGKDVELRCDPISGHTALYWYRQSLGQGLEFLIYFQGNSAPDKSGLPSDRFSAERTGGSVSTLTIQRTQQEDSAVYLCASSANPQVRNTEAFFGQGTRLTVV.

Concerning this clone: As the CDR3 is not closed by the conserved phenylalanine or tryptophan, this likely results from a read error. CDR3 in DNA: TGTGCCAGCAGTGACCCGTCGGACAGGGCAAAGTGCAATCAGCCCCAGCATCTT. Translated: CASSDPSDRAKCNQPQHL. V gene TRBV6-4 combines with J gene TRBJ1-5; the match to TRBD1 covers 8 bases. The V gene's germline CDR1 is MRHNA and CDR2 SNTAGT. V was clipped by 2 bases and J by 2 bases; unmatched bases: 11. This CDR3 has 18 amino acids.

The rearrangement uses TRBV28 and TRBJ1-1; 8 nucleotides agree with TRBD1. The J segment lost 2 bases and the V segment lost 3 bases, leaving 8 bases of the junction unmatched. The CDR3 extends over 16 amino acids. CDR1 and CDR2 (germline): MDHEN, SYDVKM. The CDR3 region has the DNA TGTGCCAGCAGTTTCCCCACAGGGGGGAGTAACACTGAAGCTTTCTTT. Protein sequence: CASSFPTGGSNTEAFF. The variable domain in full, with the rest retrieved from reference TRBV28 and TRBJ1-1, is DVKVTQSSRYLVKRTGEKVFLECVQDMDHENMFWYRQDPGLGLRLIYFSYDVKMKEKGDIPEGYSVSREKKERFSLILESASTNQTSMYLCASSFPTGGSNTEAFFGQGTRLTVV.

The chain carries TRBV7-8 and TRBJ2-5; 8 bases line up with TRBD2. Germline CDR1 is SGHVS and CDR2 is FQNEAQ. Losses at the gene ends were 2 bases for V and 0 bases for J; bases not matched to a gene: 17. There are 20 residues in the CDR3. The CDR3 protein is CASSLRRGASLTAYQETQYF. The CDR3 bases are TGTGCCAGCAGCTTAAGGCGGGGGGCCTCCCTGACTGCGTACCAAGAGACCCAGTACTTC.

This clone was seen only once. The chain uses TRBV27 and TRBJ2-2; tentatively, D is TRBD1 (5 bases). CDR3 length: 14 amino acids. With 3 bases removed from V and 6 bases from J, the gap between germline ends came to 11 bases. Germline V gives CDR1 MNHEY, CDR2 SMNVEV (reference sequence). CDR3 loop: CASSFSGWSGELFF. The CDR3 bases are TGTGCCAGCAGTTTTTCAGGGTGGTCCGGGGAGCTGTTTTTT.

The chain is built from TRBV5-1 and TRBJ1-2; 8 nucleotides align to TRBD1. The germline V gene has CDR1 SGHRS and CDR2 YFSETQ. Trimming removed 0 bases from V and 6 bases from J; junction bases left unmatched: 4. The CDR3 is 14 amino acids. Here the CDR3 reads CASSLGQGTDGYTF. The DNA of the CDR3 is TGCGCCAGCAGCTTGGGACAGGGGACGGATGGCTACACCTTC.

This chain joins TRBV14 and TRBJ1-4; possibly TRBD1 for D (5 bases). Germline assignment: CDR1 SGHDN and CDR2 FVKESK. The CDR3 consists of 16 residues. V was shortened by 1 base and J by 7 bases, with 16 bases between the two germline ends. The DNA for the CDR3 is TGTGCCAGCAGCCAAGCTTTGGGGCAGCCCGGTGAAAAACTGTTTTTT. Its translation is CASSQALGQPGEKLFF.